Included here is one T cell receptor beta chain sequence, with context. Its specificity is unknown. The data were taken from a study of vaccination effects on CD4 cells after COVID-19. Background on the study: Before sequencing, viral peptide pools were used by the ViraFEST assay to expand antigen-specific CD4+ T cells. Both of the two convalescent patients gave a sample, one 16 days and one a week before vaccination.

The protocol was immunoSEQ multiplex PCR, while the TCRdb copy is restricted to in-frame clones and leaves out a portion. There are about 51,000 clones in the sample; about 74% occur only once, and around 8.1% lies in the top ten. Germline values: CDR1 SGHDT, CDR2 YYEEEE. The CDR3 is 16 residues long. The V end lost 3 bases, the J end lost 1 base, and 14 bases lay between the germline ends. CD4+ T cells were isolated after 10 days of culture. Documented for the person is a PCR-confirmed SARS-CoV-2 infection occurring between March and December 2020. The chain joins TRBV5-6 to TRBJ1-5, with D perhaps TRBD1 (5 bases). The TCR was taken from a human donor who had a prior SARS-CoV-2 infection. Sequenced here: CD4+ T cells from PBMCs cultured without peptide, sampled before COVID-19 vaccination. The CDR3 bases are TGTGCCAGCAGCTCACCGGAACGGGGGAGCAATCAGCCCCAGCATTTT. Translated, it gives CASSSPERGSNQPQHF.